The 30 T cell receptor beta chains below were found in one sample sequenced in a study of blood T cell repertoires in COVID-19. Sequencing was performed with immunoSEQ multiplex PCR; in TCRdb, only in-frame clones are kept and a portion is missing. Here the sample spans 130,000 to 150,000 clones, approximately 80% being singletons. The sequencing input was peripheral blood. These receptors came from a man aged 60 to 75 with active or convalescent COVID-19.

V and J are TRBV18 and TRBJ2-2, with a tentative D call TRBD1 (6 bases). The CDR3 has 16 residues. Germline-derived CDR1 and CDR2 are KGHSH and LQKENI. V lost 4 bases and J lost 1, with 13 bases in between. CDR3 sequence reads: CASSQQGQMNTGELFF. The CDR3 DNA reads as TGTGCCAGCTCACAACAGGGACAAATGAACACCGGGGAGCTGTTTTTT.

The chain uses TRBV27 and TRBJ2-2, with D unclear. CDR1 is MNHEY and CDR2 is SMNVEV in the germline V gene (reference sequence). The CDR3 sequence is 15 residues long. V lost 3 bases, J lost 4 bases, and 12 bases lay in between. CDR3 sequence (DNA): TGTGCCAGCAGTTTTTGGGCCTACCCCACCGGGGAGCTGTTTTTT. Its protein is CASSFWAYPTGELFF.

The rearrangement joins TRBV7-2 to TRBJ2-3; D unresolved. The CDR3 consists of 13 residues. The germline gives CDR1 SGHTA, CDR2 FQGNSA. Trimming left V 3 bases short and J 6 bases short, with 10 bases between. The CDR3 region is CASSFERWDTQYF. In DNA form, the CDR3 reads TGTGCCAGCAGCTTCGAACGGTGGGATACGCAGTATTTT. The entire variable domain, with the rest obtained from reference TRBV7-2 and TRBJ2-3, is as follows: GAGVSQSPSNKVTEKGKDVELRCDPISGHTALYWYRQSLGQGLEFLIYFQGNSAPDKSGLPSDRFSAERTGGSVSTLTIQRTQQEDSAVYLCASSFERWDTQYFGPGTRLTVL.

This chain connects TRBV28 to TRBJ1-2; D might be TRBD1 (5 bases). Trimming removed 8 bases from V and 2 bases from J, with 9 bases in between. CDR3 length: 12 amino acids. Germline V gene data show CDR1 as MDHEN and CDR2 as SYDVKM. The chain's CDR3 is CASGGSNYGYTF. The CDR3 nucleotides are TGTGCCAGCGGGGGGAGCAACTATGGCTACACCTTC.

The chain couples TRBV5-1 to TRBJ1-2, with TRBD1 identical over 7 bases. Germline V CDR1 and CDR2: SGHRS, YFSETQ. The CDR3 sequence is 14 residues long. V dropped 6 bases and J dropped 5; count of bases not matched to a gene: 10. The CDR3 DNA sequence: TGCGCCAGCACCCCGCGCCTACAGGGGTATGGCTACACCTTC. Encoded protein: CASTPRLQGYGYTF. Complete variable domain (other parts from reference TRBV5-1 and TRBJ1-2): KAGVTQTPRYLIKTRGQQVTLSCSPISGHRSVSWYQQTPGQGLQFLFEYFSETQRNKGNFPGRFSGRQFSNSRSEMNVSTLELGDSALYLCASTPRLQGYGYTFGSGTRLTVV.

This clone was seen a handful of times. This chain's CDR3 is CASLSGSNTDTQYF. The DNA for the CDR3 is TGTGCCAGTTTAAGCGGGAGCAACACAGATACGCAGTATTTT. The chain combines TRBV7-2 with TRBJ2-3; 8 bases fit TRBD2. Germline V gives CDR1 SGHTA, CDR2 FQGNSA. This CDR3 region has 14 residues. V shed 9 bases, J shed 2 bases, and the junction held 7 bases outside the gene matches.

The genes are TRBV2 and TRBJ1-5; D remains ambiguous. V was clipped by 3 bases and J by 0 bases, with 9 bases between them. The CDR3 is 15 amino acids. The V gene's germline CDR1 is SNHLY and CDR2 FYNNEI. The CDR3 reads CASSDELYSNQPQHF. In DNA form, the CDR3 reads TGTGCCAGCAGTGATGAACTGTATAGCAATCAGCCCCAGCATTTT.

This chain joins TRBV5-1 and TRBJ1-1, with D possibly matching TRBD1 (6 bases). Germline V gives CDR1 SGHRS, CDR2 YFSETQ. Between the trimmed V and J ends, which lost 2 bases and 1 base, there was a span of 12 bases. CDR3 length: 15 residues. The CDR3 sequence is CASSLGQMPNTEAFF. The CDR3 DNA follows: TGCGCCAGCAGCTTAGGACAGATGCCGAACACTGAAGCTTTCTTT.

The chain combines TRBV28 with TRBJ1-2; 9 positions match TRBD1. J was trimmed by 7 bases and V by 6 bases; bases with no gene match: 6. This CDR3 contains 13 residues. Germline loops: CDR1 MDHEN, CDR2 SYDVKM. The CDR3 protein is CASRRQGVSGYTF. The CDR3 nucleotides read TGTGCCAGCAGGCGACAGGGGGTTTCTGGCTACACCTTC.

The chain uses TRBV6-2 or TRBV6-3 and TRBJ1-2; D is uncertain. The germline V gene encodes CDR1 MNHEY and CDR2 SVGEGT. The CDR3 loop spans 15 amino acids. Trimming stripped 5 bases from V and 4 bases from J, with 17 bases between. CDR3 nucleotide sequence: TGTGCCAGCAGTACCTCCCCGGGGAATATCTATGGCTACACCTTC. Residues: CASSTSPGNIYGYTF.

The chain couples TRBV19 to TRBJ1-3, with D maybe TRBD1 (5 bases). V lost 7 bases to trimming and J lost 0 bases, with 13 bases between them. The germline gives CDR1 LNHDA, CDR2 SQIVND (reference sequence). The CDR3 runs to 15 residues. The CDR3 bases are TGTGCCAGTACCTCGGGGGACTTCTCTGGAAACACCATATATTTT. It is translated as CASTSGDFSGNTIYF.

The V call is TRBV15, the J call TRBJ1-4; D is unresolved. Trimming left V 0 bases short and J 7 bases short, with 12 bases between. This CDR3 spans 15 amino acids. Germline V lookup: CDR1 LNHNV, CDR2 YYDKDF (reference sequence). CDR3: CATSRETPGSEKLFF. The CDR3 coding sequence is TGTGCCACCAGCAGAGAGACCCCCGGGAGTGAAAAACTGTTTTTT.

The V call is TRBV2, the J call TRBJ1-4, with D possibly matching TRBD1 (6 bases). The CDR3 is 14 residues long. The V end was cut by 6 bases, the J end by 8 bases, with 16 bases between. CDR1 and CDR2 (germline): SNHLY, FYNNEI. CDR3 in DNA: TGTGCCAGCAGCGACAGGTACAAAGGGGAAAAACTGTTTTTT. Protein product: CASSDRYKGEKLFF.

The chain combines TRBV5-6 with TRBJ1-2, with D perhaps matching TRBD1 (6 bases). Germline lookup yields CDR1 SGHDT and CDR2 YYEEEE. The CDR3 loop spans 14 amino acids. V gave up 2 bases and J gave up 4 bases, with 12 bases separating them. The CDR3 reads CASSLGGGGYGYTF. CDR3 sequence (DNA): TGTGCCAGCAGCTTAGGGGGAGGGGGCTATGGCTACACCTTC.

The gene calls are TRBV28 and TRBJ2-5, with D perhaps TRBD2 (6 bases). The CDR3 runs 14 residues. V lost 2 bases, J lost 5 bases, and 12 bases lay in between. CDR1 and CDR2 from the germline V gene are MDHEN and SYDVKM. In DNA, the CDR3 is TGTGCCAGCAGTTTAGGCGGGGAGTTGGAGACCCAGTACTTC. Its protein product is CASSLGGELETQYF.

The J gene is TRBJ1-4, the V gene TRBV6-5, with D possibly being TRBD1 (5 bases). Germline CDR1 MNHEY, CDR2 SVGAGI. Trimming took off 6 bases at V and 5 bases at J, with 13 bases between the two ends. This CDR3 comprises 14 residues. The CDR3 DNA follows: TGTGCCAGCAGACGCCAGGGTTACAATGAAAAACTGTTTTTT. Translating it yields CASRRQGYNEKLFF.

The chain is built from TRBV27 and TRBJ2-7; 11 nucleotides align to TRBD2. Germline trimming cut 5 bases from V and 3 bases from J; bases unmatched to any gene: 6. Germline lookup yields CDR1 MNHEY and CDR2 SMNVEV (reference sequence). CDR3 length: 15 residues. The CDR3 sequence is CASSTSGTSGYEQYF. The CDR3 DNA follows: TGTGCCAGCAGTACGTCCGGGACTAGCGGCTACGAGCAGTACTTC.

J is TRBJ2-7 and V is TRBV5-1; 9 nucleotides match TRBD1. Per germline, CDR1 SGHRS and CDR2 YFSETQ. The junction had 4 bases not matched to a gene; V was cut back by 6 bases and J by 0 bases. The CDR3 extends over 14 amino acids. The CDR3 sequence is CASKGQGSSYEQYF. Here the CDR3 DNA reads TGCGCCAGCAAGGGACAGGGCAGCTCCTACGAGCAGTACTTC. The complete variable domain, with remaining parts taken from reference TRBV5-1 and TRBJ2-7, reads KAGVTQTPRYLIKTRGQQVTLSCSPISGHRSVSWYQQTPGQGLQFLFEYFSETQRNKGNFPGRFSGRQFSNSRSEMNVSTLELGDSALYLCASKGQGSSYEQYFGPGTRLTVT.

The chain joins TRBV21-1 to TRBJ1-4; TRBD1, the D gene given by the table, was not confirmed from the DNA. TRBV21-1 is reported as a pseudogene. The CDR3 is made up of 17 amino acids. In DNA form, the CDR3 reads TGTGCCAGCAGCAAAAGACAGGGACAGGGGGACCGTGAAAAACTGTTTTTT. Protein: CASSKRQGQGDREKLFF.

V gene TRBV7-8 combines with J gene TRBJ2-1; TRBD1 matches at 7 bases. Germline-derived CDR1 and CDR2 are SGHVS and FQNEAQ. V lost 5 bases, J lost 7 bases, and 14 bases stayed unmatched. The CDR3 contains 16 residues. The CDR3 DNA reads as TGTGCCAGCAGCGCCCGAGGGGGCCCAGCGAGAAATGAGCAGTTCTTC. Its translation is CASSARGGPARNEQFF.

This chain connects TRBV5-6 to TRBJ2-3; D is possibly TRBD2 (6 bases). The CDR3 contains 16 residues. Germline lookup yields CDR1 SGHDT and CDR2 YYEEEE. Trimming pared 0 bases from V and 0 bases from J, leaving 11 bases between. In nucleotides, the CDR3 is TGTGCCAGCAGCTTGGCCCCGAGCGGGAGCACAGATACGCAGTATTTT. The encoded protein is CASSLAPSGSTDTQYF.

The rearrangement joins TRBV9 to TRBJ2-1; 14 bases are a match to TRBD2. Germline trimming cut 3 bases from V and 10 bases from J; bases unmatched to any gene: 6. CDR3 length: 15 amino acids. Germline V gives CDR1 SGDLS, CDR2 YYNGEE. The CDR3 DNA sequence: TGTGCCAGCAGCGCCGGGACTAGCGGGGGCCAAGAGCAGTTCTTC. Its translation: CASSAGTSGGQEQFF.

This sequence joins TRBV9 and TRBJ2-3; D call uncertain. Trimming pared 0 bases from V and 6 bases from J, leaving 11 bases between. Germline V lookup: CDR1 SGDLS, CDR2 YYNGEE. This CDR3 is built from 14 residues. CDR3: CASSVDGSPDTQYF. CDR3 DNA sequence: TGTGCCAGCAGCGTAGATGGCTCTCCGGATACGCAGTATTTT.

The V call is TRBV3-1 (or the pseudogene TRBV3-2), the J call TRBJ1-2; D is perhaps TRBD1 (6 bases). The CDR3 is 16 residues long. The V and J ends lost 3 bases and 3 bases respectively, with 17 bases between them. Germline CDR1 LGHDT, CDR2 YNNKEL (reference sequence). CDR3 DNA: TGTGCCAGCAGCCAGGACCCCAACAGGGCGCACTATGGCTACACCTTC. Translating it yields CASSQDPNRAHYGYTF.

This chain links TRBV25-1 with TRBJ1-6; TRBD1 might be the D (6 bases). Deletions cut 8 bases from V and 0 bases from J, with 17 bases between. CDR3 length: 17 residues. The germline V gene encodes CDR1 MGHDK and CDR2 SYGVNS. CDR3 amino acids: CASPLNRVSSYNSPLHF. The CDR3 nucleotides are TGTGCCAGCCCCTTAAACAGGGTTAGCTCCTATAATTCACCCCTCCACTTT.

The chain combines TRBV5-1 with TRBJ2-1; 7 bases match TRBD1. J gave up 7 bases and V 6 bases, and 10 bases lay outside the gene matches. The V gene's germline CDR1 is SGHRS and CDR2 YFSETQ. The CDR3 loop spans 14 amino acids. DNA for the CDR3: TGCGCCAGCACCTCAGGGGGTTTACTTAATGAGCAGTTCTTC. Amino acids: CASTSGGLLNEQFF.

V usage is TRBV7-9 and J usage is TRBJ2-7; 10 bases line up with TRBD2. CDR3 length equals 16 residues. The germline V gene has CDR1 SEHNR and CDR2 FQNEAQ (reference sequence). Trimming removed 4 bases from V and 0 bases from J; junction bases left unmatched: 6. CDR3 amino acids: CASSYILAGASYEQYF. Written as DNA, the CDR3 is TGTGCCAGCAGCTATATTCTAGCGGGAGCCTCCTACGAGCAGTACTTC.

The V and J genes are TRBV19 and TRBJ2-3, with a weak D call TRBD2 (6 bases). Germline V lookup: CDR1 LNHDA, CDR2 SQIVND (reference sequence). V was trimmed by 3 bases and J by 1 base, leaving 11 bases between them. This CDR3 contains 15 residues. The CDR3 DNA is TGTGCCAGTAGTATCAGGGACTTTCGCACAGATACGCAGTATTTT. Encoded protein: CASSIRDFRTDTQYF.

Only a few counts were recorded for this clone. The genes are TRBV28 and TRBJ2-3; 8 bases are a match to TRBD1. The germline V gene encodes CDR1 MDHEN and CDR2 SYDVKM. V gave up 6 bases and J gave up 5 bases; unmatched junction bases: 10. This CDR3 is 15 amino acids long. The chain's CDR3 is CASSTLGQGRDTQYF. For the CDR3, the DNA is TGTGCCAGCAGCACCCTAGGACAGGGAAGAGATACGCAGTATTTT. Variable domain in full (rest from reference TRBV28 and TRBJ2-3): DVKVTQSSRYLVKRTGEKVFLECVQDMDHENMFWYRQDPGLGLRLIYFSYDVKMKEKGDIPEGYSVSREKKERFSLILESASTNQTSMYLCASSTLGQGRDTQYFGPGTRLTVL.

The chain employs TRBV6-5 and TRBJ2-6; D remains ambiguous. The CDR3 is made up of 14 amino acids. The V gene lost 7 bases and the J gene lost 1 base, with 8 bases spanning the gap. In germline, CDR1 is MNHEY, CDR2 SVGAGI. Here the CDR3 DNA reads TGTGCCAGCAAAGTCCTATCTGGGGCCAACGTCCTGACTTTC. The encoded protein is CASKVLSGANVLTF.